The clone carrying this T cell receptor (beta chain) turned up a few times. No antigen is known for it. These data come from a study of beta chain features in type 1 diabetes. About the research overall: Cell yields, gender and age were similar in healthy donors and patients. The study's findings and limits: It was among patients, rather than healthy donors, that naive, central memory and Treg TCRB repertoires appeared more similar. VDJ junctions from type 1 diabetes patients carried fewer insertions and larger deletions.

The CDR3 runs to 15 residues. Unmatched junction bases numbered 5, after V lost 0 bases and J lost 4 bases. Germline V gives CDR1 SGHRS, CDR2 YFSETQ. cDNA synthesis used the whole RNA isolate, giving expressed TCRB sequences. Profiled with immunoSEQ multiplex PCR; TCRdb holds only in-frame clones, not every one. Of around 170,000 clones listed, approximately 9.1% are singletons. Sequencing was performed on central memory CD4+ T cells from blood. This TCR was recovered from a woman under 30 in good health. The genes are TRBV5-1 and TRBJ2-3; 7 bases agree with TRBD2. This CDR3 is CASSLDSGRADTQYF. The CDR3 nucleotides are TGCGCCAGCAGCTTGGACTCAGGGAGGGCAGATACGCAGTATTTT.